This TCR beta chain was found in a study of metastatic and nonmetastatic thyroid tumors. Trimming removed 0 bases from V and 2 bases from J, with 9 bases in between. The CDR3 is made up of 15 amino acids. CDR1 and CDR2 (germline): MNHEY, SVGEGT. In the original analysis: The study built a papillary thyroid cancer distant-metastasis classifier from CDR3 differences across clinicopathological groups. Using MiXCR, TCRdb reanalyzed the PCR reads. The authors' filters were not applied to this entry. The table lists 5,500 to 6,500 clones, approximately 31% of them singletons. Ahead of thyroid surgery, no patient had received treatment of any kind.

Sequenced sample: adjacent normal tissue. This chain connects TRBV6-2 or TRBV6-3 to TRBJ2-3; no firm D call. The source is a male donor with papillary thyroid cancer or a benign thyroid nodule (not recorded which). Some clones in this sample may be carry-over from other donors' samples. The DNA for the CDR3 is TGTGCCAGCAGTTACTCACCGGTTTACACAGATACGCAGTATTTT. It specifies CASSYSPVYTDTQYF.